Sequencing of this TCR beta chain was carried out in a study of shared clonotypes between healthy human individuals. Profiled with immunoSEQ multiplex PCR; TCRdb holds only in-frame clones, not every one. In the table there are about 1.5 million clones, around 95% of which are singletons. This receptor was taken from a young man in good health. Sequences were obtained from naive CD4+ T cells sorted from blood. Sample subset: CD45RA+ positively selected.

The CDR3 DNA reads TGTGCCAGCAGTGAAGGGGTTAGCGGGGAGCTGTTTTTT. This codes for CASSEGVSGELFF. The chain employs TRBV6-4 and TRBJ2-2; TRBD1 might be the D (5 bases). This CDR3 is built from 13 residues. Germline CDR1 and CDR2: MRHNA and SNTAGT. V lost 3 bases to trimming and J lost 7 bases, with 9 bases between them.